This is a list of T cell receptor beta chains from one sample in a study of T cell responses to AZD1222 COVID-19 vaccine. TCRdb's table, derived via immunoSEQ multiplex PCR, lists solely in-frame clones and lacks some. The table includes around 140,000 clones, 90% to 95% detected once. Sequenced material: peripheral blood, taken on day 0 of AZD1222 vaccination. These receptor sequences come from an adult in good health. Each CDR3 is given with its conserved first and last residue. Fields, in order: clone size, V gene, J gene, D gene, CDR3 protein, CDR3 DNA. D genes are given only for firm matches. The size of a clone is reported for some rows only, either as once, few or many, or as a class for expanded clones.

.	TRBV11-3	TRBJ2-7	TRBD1	CASSPRDRGHEQYF	TGTGCCAGCAGCCCCCGGGACAGGGGTCACGAGCAGTACTTC
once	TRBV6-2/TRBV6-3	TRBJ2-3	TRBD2	CASSFGTSGRDTQYF	TGTGCCAGCAGTTTCGGGACTAGCGGGAGAGATACGCAGTATTTT
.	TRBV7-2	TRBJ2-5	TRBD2	CASSLDSGREETQYF	TGTGCCAGCAGCTTAGATAGCGGGAGGGAAGAGACCCAGTACTTC
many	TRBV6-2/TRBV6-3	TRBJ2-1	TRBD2	CASSSNRGGNEQFF	TGTGCCAGCAGCTCAAATCGGGGGGGTAATGAGCAGTTCTTC
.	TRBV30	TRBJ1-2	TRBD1	CAWMTGDGYTF	TGTGCCTGGATGACAGGGGATGGCTACACCTTC
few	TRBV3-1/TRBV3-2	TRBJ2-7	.	CASSQVNRVETYEQYF	TGTGCCAGCAGCCAAGTGAACAGGGTCGAAACCTACGAGCAGTACTTC
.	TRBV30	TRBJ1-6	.	CAGRLGSYNSPLHF	TGTGCCGGAAGGTTGGGCTCCTATAATTCACCCCTCCACTTT
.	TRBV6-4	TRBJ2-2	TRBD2	CASSLTSGDTGELFF	TGTGCCAGCAGTTTGACTAGCGGGGACACCGGGGAGCTGTTTTTT
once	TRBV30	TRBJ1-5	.	CAWSVGPHSNQPQHF	TGTGCCTGGAGTGTTGGACCCCATAGCAATCAGCCCCAGCATTTT
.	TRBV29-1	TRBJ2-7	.	CSVEERVIVLDEQYF	TGCAGCGTTGAGGAGAGGGTAATAGTTCTCGACGAGCAGTACTTC
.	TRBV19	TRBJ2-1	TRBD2	CASRNKLTSHNEQFF	TGTGCCAGTAGGAACAAATTGACTAGCCACAATGAGCAGTTCTTC
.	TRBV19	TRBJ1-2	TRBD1	CASSIGGTGYGYTF	TGTGCCAGTAGTATTGGGGGGACAGGCTATGGCTACACCTTC
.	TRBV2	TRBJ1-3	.	CASIDFSGNTIYF	TGTGCCAGCATTGACTTCTCTGGAAACACCATATATTTT
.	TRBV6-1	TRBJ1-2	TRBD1	CASSEKPGQGADGYTF	TGTGCCAGCAGTGAAAAGCCGGGACAGGGGGCTGATGGCTACACCTTC
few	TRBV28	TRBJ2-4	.	CASTPGAGVGAKNIQYF	TGTGCCAGCACCCCAGGGGCGGGAGTGGGAGCCAAAAACATTCAGTACTTC
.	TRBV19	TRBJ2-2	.	CASTPLPDSWNTGELFF	TGTGCCAGTACCCCCCTCCCGGACAGCTGGAACACCGGGGAGCTGTTTTTT
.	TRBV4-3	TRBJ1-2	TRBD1	CASSNPLQGTYGYTF	TGCGCCAGCAGCAACCCCTTACAGGGGACCTATGGCTACACCTTC
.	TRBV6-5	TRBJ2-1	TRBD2	CASRQTSGTNEQFF	TGTGCCAGCAGACAGACTAGCGGGACTAATGAGCAGTTCTTC
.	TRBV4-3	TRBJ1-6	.	CASSQDGILGRLHF	TGCGCCAGCAGCCAAGATGGGATTCTCGGGCGACTCCACTTT
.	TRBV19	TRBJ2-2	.	CASSILTGRTGELFF	TGTGCCAGTAGTATCCTCACGGGCCGCACCGGGGAGCTGTTTTTT
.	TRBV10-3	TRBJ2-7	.	CAISTSRTYEQYF	TGTGCCATCTCGACCAGTCGGACCTACGAGCAGTACTTC
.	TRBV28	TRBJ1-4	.	CATDGGAFEFEKLFF	TGTGCCACCGACGGGGGCGCGTTCGAATTTGAAAAACTGTTTTTT
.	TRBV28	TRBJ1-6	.	CASSIQGPRPASPLHF	TGTGCCAGCAGTATACAGGGACCCCGTCCGGCGTCACCCCTCCACTTT
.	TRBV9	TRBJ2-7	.	CASSASGPMDEQYF	TGTGCCAGCAGCGCCTCGGGGCCTATGGACGAGCAGTACTTC
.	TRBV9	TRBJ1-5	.	CASSVGEAQPQHF	TGTGCCAGCAGCGTAGGTGAGGCTCAGCCCCAGCATTTT
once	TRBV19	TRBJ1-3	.	CGAGAHGNTIYF	TGTGGGGCAGGGGCCCATGGAAACACCATATATTTT
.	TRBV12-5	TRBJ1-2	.	CASASGLVGNYGYTF	TGTGCTAGTGCTTCGGGGTTGGTGGGAAACTATGGCTACACCTTC
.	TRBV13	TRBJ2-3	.	CASSLPGTDTQYF	TGTGCCAGCAGCTTACCAGGCACAGATACGCAGTATTTT
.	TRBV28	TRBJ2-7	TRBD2	CASSLGTSGSSYEQYF	TGTGCCAGCAGTTTAGGGACTAGCGGCAGCTCCTACGAGCAGTACTTC
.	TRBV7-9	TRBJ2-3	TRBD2	CASSLSGRSTDTQYF	TGTGCCAGCAGCTTAAGCGGGAGGAGCACAGATACGCAGTATTTT
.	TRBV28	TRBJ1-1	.	CASSFPGRGNYEAFF	TGTGCCAGCAGTTTCCCCGGCAGGGGAAACTATGAAGCTTTCTTT
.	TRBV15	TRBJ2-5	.	CATSRGPETQYF	TGTGCCACCAGCAGAGGGCCCGAGACCCAGTACTTC
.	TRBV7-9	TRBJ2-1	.	CASSFSHVSSYNEQFF	TGTGCCAGCAGCTTTTCCCACGTGAGCTCCTACAATGAGCAGTTCTTC
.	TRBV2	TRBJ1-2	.	CASSAIYGYTF	TGTGCCAGCAGTGCAATCTATGGCTACACCTTC
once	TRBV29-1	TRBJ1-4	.	CSVAVRVANEKLFF	TGCAGCGTTGCCGTCAGGGTTGCTAATGAAAAACTGTTTTTT
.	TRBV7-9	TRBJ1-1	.	CASSPQGVVNTEAFF	TGTGCCAGCAGCCCCCAAGGGGTGGTGAACACTGAAGCTTTCTTT
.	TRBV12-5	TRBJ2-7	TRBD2	CASGPAGAYEQYF	TGTGCTAGTGGTCCCGCGGGAGCCTACGAGCAGTACTTC